The source of this T cell receptor (beta chain) is a study of shared clonotypes between healthy human individuals. Worth noting for this clone: The antigen is undetermined. The sample carries other DNA sequences with the same CDR3.

Study observations and caveats: Among a few donors, 4.5% to 5.5% of naive CD4 clonotypes were found in common.

CD45RO-negative cells were positively selected for CCR7, leaving out terminally differentiated effector memory CD45RA+ cells. The table came from immunoSEQ multiplex PCR; TCRdb's copy has only in-frame clones and leaves some out. This table has about 2.2 million clones, around 93% appearing once. This clonotype was sampled from a man aged 18-30 years in good health. Some clones in this sample may be carry-over from other donors' samples. The sample consisted of naive CD8+ T cells from PBMCs.

The CDR3 region is CASSVEGDTGELFF. The DNA for the CDR3 is TGTGCCAGCAGCGTCGAGGGGGACACCGGGGAGCTGTTTTTT. This chain joins TRBV9 and TRBJ2-2, with D perhaps TRBD1 (6 bases). Germline V gene sequence: CDR1 SGDLS, CDR2 YYNGEE. Deletions cut 2 bases from V and 3 bases from J, with 8 bases between. The CDR3 is 14 amino acids.